Each of the 23 T cell receptor beta chains below was sequenced from the same sample in a study of identical twins. From the 5' RACE reads, TCRdb called clonotypes with MiXCR, one entry per CDR3 protein. Among 500,000 or so distinct CDR3 sequences listed, 13% to 15% were seen once. The same data also went into a second study, on yellow fever vaccine responses in identical twins.

The sample consisted of CD4+ T cells sorted from blood. The receptors come from a woman aged 18-35 years in good health.

This rearrangement joins TRBV5-5 to TRBJ2-6; D may be TRBD1 (6 bases). There are 17 residues in the CDR3. CDR1 and CDR2 (germline): SGHKS, YYEKEE (reference sequence). The V end was cut by 5 bases, the J end by 2 bases, with 17 bases between. The CDR3 loop reads CASRGIGGVAGANVLTF. CDR3 DNA: TGTGCCAGCAGGGGGATAGGGGGAGTCGCTGGGGCCAACGTCCTGACTTTC.

The chain carries TRBV4-2 and TRBJ2-5; TRBD2 agrees at 13 bases. Germline lookup yields CDR1 LGHNA and CDR2 YNFKEQ. This CDR3 comprises 16 residues. With V trimmed by 3 bases and J by 5 bases, 6 bases remained unmatched. The CDR3 bases are TGTGCCAGCAGCCAGGGGACTAGCGGGATACCGGAGACCCAGTACTTC. Translated: CASSQGTSGIPETQYF.

V gene TRBV29-1 combines with J gene TRBJ2-7, with D maybe TRBD2 (6 bases). The CDR3 extends over 14 amino acids. The V gene lost 1 base and the J gene lost 0 bases, with 10 bases spanning the gap. Looked up from germline, CDR1 is SQVTM and CDR2 is ANQGSEA. The CDR3 DNA reads as TGCAGCGTTGAAGTAGGAGGGCGCTCCTACGAGCAGTACTTC. The encoded protein is CSVEVGGRSYEQYF.

This clonotype showed up many times. V usage is TRBV10-3 and J usage is TRBJ2-1, with 7 positions matching TRBD1. After removal of 10 bases from V and 6 bases from J, the junction contained 6 bases not matched to a gene. The CDR3 totals 12 residues. Germline CDR1 is ENHRY and CDR2 is SYGVKD. The CDR3 DNA sequence: TGTGCCACTCGACAGGGTTTCAATGAGCAGTTCTTC. Its translation is CATRQGFNEQFF.

The table lists this clonotype with a few counts. The CDR3 DNA sequence: TGTGCCAGCAGTGAATCCCGGGGGCCCACCTACGAGCAGTACTTC. Amino acids: CASSESRGPTYEQYF. V and J are TRBV2 and TRBJ2-7; D is perhaps TRBD1 or TRBD2 (6 bases each). V lost 2 bases to trimming and J lost 2 bases, with 13 bases between them. Germline V CDR1 and CDR2: SNHLY, FYNNEI. This CDR3 comprises 15 residues.

The rearrangement uses TRBV20-1 and TRBJ2-7, with D possibly matching TRBD2 (6 bases). The ends were cut back, 7 bases at V and 2 bases at J, with 15 bases in the middle. The CDR3 is 13 residues long. CDR1 DFQATT and CDR2 SNEGSKA come from the germline V gene (reference sequence). As DNA, the CDR3 is TGCAGTGGATGGCCCTCGGGGGCCTACGAGCAGTACTTC. Protein product: CSGWPSGAYEQYF.

This clonotype was recorded at least ten times. The gene calls are TRBV7-2 and TRBJ2-1; possibly TRBD1 for D (5 bases). Germline lookup yields CDR1 SGHTA and CDR2 FQGNSA. V was cut by 9 bases and J by 5 bases, with 20 bases left in between. The CDR3 totals 15 residues. The CDR3 here is CASRQRARTDNEQFF. The CDR3 DNA reads TGTGCCAGTCGACAGCGTGCCCGAACAGACAATGAGCAGTTCTTC. Supplemented by reference TRBV7-2 and TRBJ2-1, the full variable domain reads GAGVSQSPSNKVTEKGKDVELRCDPISGHTALYWYRQSLGQGLEFLIYFQGNSAPDKSGLPSDRFSAERTGGSVSTLTIQRTQQEDSAVYLCASRQRARTDNEQFFGPGTRLTVL.

This clonotype came up many times. This chain uses TRBV29-1 with TRBJ2-3, with TRBD2 matching over 13 bases. There are 15 residues in the CDR3. Looked up from germline, CDR1 is SQVTM and CDR2 is ANQGSEA. The J segment lost 5 bases and the V segment lost 4 bases, leaving 6 bases of the junction unmatched. The CDR3 DNA follows: TGCAGCGTTGGGACTAGCGGGGGTCATGGAGATACGCAGTATTTT. Protein product: CSVGTSGGHGDTQYF.

At least ten counts were recorded for this clonotype. The V call is TRBV18, the J call TRBJ1-2; the D gene is possibly TRBD1 (5 bases). Trimming pared 3 bases from V and 4 bases from J, leaving 12 bases between. This CDR3 is 14 amino acids long. Germline V CDR1 and CDR2: KGHSH, LQKENI. The DNA of the CDR3 is TGTGCCAGCTCACCCTATCAGACAGCCTATGGCTACACCTTC. Protein sequence: CASSPYQTAYGYTF.

This clonotype was counted ten times or more. This chain uses TRBV28 with TRBJ2-6; D not certain. CDR1 MDHEN and CDR2 SYDVKM come from the germline V gene. V lost 7 bases and J 0 bases, leaving 7 bases between the germline ends. The CDR3 is 14 residues long. Written as DNA, the CDR3 is TGTGCCAGCATCGACACCTCTGGGGCCAACGTCCTGACTTTC. This sequence encodes CASIDTSGANVLTF.

This clonotype was seen a handful of times. The chain combines TRBV7-2 with TRBJ2-2, with D possibly being TRBD1 (6 bases). CDR3 size: 15 residues. V dropped 5 bases and J dropped 4 bases, with 14 bases sitting between them. The germline CDR1 and CDR2 sequences are SGHTA and FQGNSA. The CDR3 DNA reads TGTGCCAGCAGCCCCCGACAGGTCGGCACCGGGGAGCTGTTTTTT. Translating gives CASSPRQVGTGELFF.

This clonotype has a handful of counts. This sequence joins TRBV11-2 and TRBJ2-7; TRBD1 might be the D (6 bases). V was cut by 2 bases and J by 3 bases, with 23 bases left in between. Germline values: CDR1 SGHAT, CDR2 FQNNGV. The CDR3 is 18 amino acids. The CDR3 coding sequence is TGTGCCAGCAGCTTATCTCTCTTGGCACAGGGAAAATACTACGAGCAGTACTTC. Translation: CASSLSLLAQGKYYEQYF.

The chain is built from TRBV3-1 and TRBJ2-1; the D gene is possibly TRBD2 (5 bases). From germline, CDR1 is LGHDT and CDR2 YNNKEL (reference sequence). The CDR3 covers 16 residues. Trimming took off 3 bases at V and 7 bases at J, with 19 bases between the two ends. CDR3 loop: CASSQGVSFDGNEQFF. The CDR3 bases are TGTGCCAGCAGCCAGGGAGTCAGTTTCGATGGGAATGAGCAGTTCTTC.

The CDR3 nucleotides are TGCGCCAGCAATAGTGGACAGACTAGCTCCTACGAGCAGTACTTC. Amino acids: CASNSGQTSSYEQYF. This chain joins TRBV5-1 and TRBJ2-7; TRBD1 or TRBD2 may be the D gene (6 bases each). Per germline, CDR1 SGHRS and CDR2 YFSETQ. This CDR3 comprises 15 residues. With 6 bases removed from V and 0 bases from J, the gap between germline ends came to 16 bases.

This clonotype turned up a few times. V gene TRBV5-1 combines with J gene TRBJ2-7, with D perhaps given as TRBD1 or TRBD2 (6 bases each). Germline-derived CDR1 and CDR2 are SGHRS and YFSETQ. The CDR3 runs 15 residues. Trimming took off 0 bases at V and 2 bases at J, with 12 bases between the two ends. The CDR3 DNA reads as TGCGCCAGCAGCTTGGATCCGGGGGCGGCCTACGAGCAGTACTTC. This encodes CASSLDPGAAYEQYF.

There are a few counts of this clonotype. This sequence joins TRBV15 and TRBJ2-2; D may be TRBD1 or TRBD2 (5 bases each). The CDR3 has 14 amino acids. Trimming shortened V by 6 bases and J by 4 bases, and 12 bases separated the two germline ends. Germline V gives CDR1 LNHNV, CDR2 YYDKDF (reference sequence). The CDR3 loop reads CATRTGASTGELFF. CDR3 DNA sequence: TGTGCCACCAGAACCGGGGCTAGCACCGGGGAGCTGTTTTTT.

This clonotype was counted ten times or more. V usage is TRBV7-2 and J usage is TRBJ2-1; maybe TRBD1 (5 bases). V dropped 5 bases and J dropped 8 bases, with 7 bases sitting between them. This CDR3 has 11 amino acids. Germline CDR1 SGHTA, CDR2 FQGNSA. CDR3 amino acids: CASSQGDEQFF. In DNA form, the CDR3 reads TGTGCCAGCAGCCAAGGGGATGAGCAGTTCTTC.

This clonotype was detected a few times. The chain recombines TRBV10-3 with TRBJ1-2; the D is unclear. Germline CDR1 is ENHRY and CDR2 is SYGVKD. The CDR3 contains 14 residues. The germline V and J ends were trimmed by 2 bases and 7 bases, with 14 bases remaining between them. CDR3 in DNA: TGTGCCATCAGTGAGGGTCAGGCGGGGAGTGGCTACACCTTC. Translation: CAISEGQAGSGYTF.

The chain links TRBV20-1 to TRBJ2-7; 9 bases agree with TRBD1. The germline CDR1 and CDR2 sequences are DFQATT and SNEGSKA (reference sequence). The CDR3 sequence is 15 residues long. The V and J ends lost 5 bases and 4 bases, in that order; junction bases with no gene match: 12. DNA for the CDR3: TGCAGTGCTGGCCCCGAATTTGGGACAGGGTACGAGCAGTACTTC. Translation gives CSAGPEFGTGYEQYF.

The chain couples TRBV7-2 to TRBJ2-7; 9 bases are shared with TRBD1. Germline CDR1 is SGHTA and CDR2 is FQGNSA. The CDR3 loop spans 14 amino acids. The trim removed 1 base at V and 7 bases at J, leaving 5 bases unmatched. This CDR3 is CASSLGDRDREQYF. DNA of the CDR3: TGTGCCAGCAGCTTAGGGGACAGGGACAGGGAGCAGTACTTC.

This clonotype showed up many times. The gene calls are TRBV6-2 or TRBV6-3 and TRBJ2-1, with D unresolved. There are 11 residues in the CDR3. V dropped 8 bases and J dropped 10 bases, with 12 bases sitting between them. CDR1 and CDR2 (germline): MNHEY, SVGEGT. Here the CDR3 reads CASRGAFEQFF. The CDR3 DNA follows: TGTGCCAGCCGCGGCGCGTTCGAGCAGTTCTTC.

About this clonotype itself: A junction end diverges from the germline sequence, so it may reflect a read error. The chain carries TRBV12-3 or TRBV12-4 and TRBJ2-7, with D tentatively TRBD1 or TRBD2 (6 bases each). The CDR3 spans 10 residues. The CDR3 DNA reads as TGTGCCAGCAGTTTAGTACAGGGAGGCTTC. This encodes CASSLVQGGF.

This clonotype has a count of ten or more. The chain joins TRBV2 to TRBJ1-6; D ambiguous. The V end lost 6 bases, the J end lost 5 bases, and 2 bases lay between the germline ends. Germline assignment: CDR1 SNHLY and CDR2 FYNNEI. The CDR3 length is 11 residues. DNA of the CDR3: TGTGCCAGCAGGAATAATTCACCCCTCCACTTT. It specifies CASRNNSPLHF.